This passage covers 27 T cell receptor beta chains from one sample sequenced in a study of T cells in Graves' hyperthyroidism and ophthalmopathy. RNA transcripts gave rise to amplified TCR beta CDR3 regions. The TCR CDR3 was amplified in a first-round RT-PCR using the HTBI primer set. MiXCR, run by TCRdb on the multiplex PCR reads, gives a single entry per CDR3 protein. Of 500,000 to 550,000 distinct CDR3 sequences listed, less than 25% were seen once; the top ten hold about a quarter. Sequencing was performed on blood. These receptors were obtained from a man aged 18 to 29 with Graves' hyperthyroidism.

This clonotype was seen at least ten times. This chain uses TRBV2 with TRBJ1-2, with TRBD1 as a possible D gene (5 bases). V dropped 8 bases and J dropped 1 base, with 23 bases sitting between them. The CDR3 has 17 amino acids. Germline V gives CDR1 SNHLY, CDR2 FYNNEI. The CDR3, as DNA: TGTGCCAGCGGAAGAGGGTCGGGACGGAGGATTAACTATGGCTACACCTTC. Protein: CASGRGSGRRINYGYTF.

This clonotype was found many times. This rearrangement joins TRBV6-5 to TRBJ1-1, with D perhaps TRBD1 (5 bases). The length of the CDR3 is 17 residues. CDR1 MNHEY and CDR2 SVGAGI come from the germline V gene. V shed 4 bases and J shed 5 bases, with 23 bases lying between them. The CDR3 DNA reads as TGTGCCAGCAGTTCTCCGGGACTTACCTTGATACGAACTGAAGCTTTCTTT. This sequence encodes CASSSPGLTLIRTEAFF.

Many counts were recorded for this clonotype. This chain links TRBV19 with TRBJ1-2; 8 bases fit TRBD1. The trim removed 3 bases at V and 3 bases at J, leaving 3 bases unmatched. The CDR3 sequence is 14 residues long. From germline, CDR1 is LNHDA and CDR2 SQIVND (reference sequence). The CDR3, as DNA: TGTGCCAGTAGTATTATACAGGGGGACTATGGCTACACCTTC. Translation gives CASSIIQGDYGYTF.

Many counts were recorded for this clonotype. The J gene is TRBJ2-7, the V gene TRBV6-5; TRBD2 matches at 7 bases. The V gene end was trimmed by 2 bases and the J gene end by 6 bases; junction bases not matched to a gene: 7. Per germline, CDR1 MNHEY and CDR2 SVGAGI. There are 14 residues in the CDR3. The CDR3 nucleotides are TGTGCCAGCAGTTACAGCGGGGAGGCGATCGAGCAGTACTTC. Translation gives CASSYSGEAIEQYF.

V and J are TRBV7-8 and TRBJ1-1, with unresolved D. V was trimmed by 5 bases and J by 2 bases, leaving 12 bases between them. The CDR3 runs 14 residues. Germline V gives CDR1 SGHVS, CDR2 FQNEAQ. The CDR3 here is CASSARRANTEAFF. Written as DNA, the CDR3 is TGTGCCAGCAGCGCCCGACGAGCCAACACTGAAGCTTTCTTT.

The chain couples TRBV11-2 to TRBJ1-5; 7 nucleotides align to TRBD1. The CDR3 contains 15 residues. CDR1 is SGHAT and CDR2 is FQNNGV in the germline V gene. V lost 4 bases, J lost 4 bases, and 7 bases stayed unmatched. As DNA, the CDR3 is TGTGCCAGCAGCTCCCCGGACAGGCCTAATCAGCCCCAGCATTTT. It encodes CASSSPDRPNQPQHF.

This clonotype was found many times. The CDR3 region is CASSTGGGGNTIYF. The CDR3 DNA follows: TGTGCCAGCAGTACAGGGGGTGGTGGAAACACCATATATTTT. The V and J genes are TRBV6-1 and TRBJ1-3; 8 nucleotides match TRBD1. Germline lookup yields CDR1 MNHNS and CDR2 SASEGT. CDR3 size: 14 residues. J lost 3 bases, V lost 5 bases, and 3 bases had no gene match.

This clonotype was picked up a small number of times. The V and J genes are TRBV7-9 and TRBJ1-1; D not resolved. Germline V gives CDR1 SEHNR, CDR2 FQNEAQ (reference sequence). The length of the CDR3 is 13 residues. V dropped 7 bases and J dropped 3 bases, with 12 bases sitting between them. CDR3 amino acids: CASKYPMDTEAFF. DNA of the CDR3: TGTGCCAGCAAATACCCCATGGACACTGAAGCTTTCTTT. The full variable domain, completed using reference TRBV7-9 and TRBJ1-1, is DTGVSQNPRHKITKRGQNVTFRCDPISEHNRLYWYRQTLGQGPEFLTYFQNEAQLEKSRLLSDRFSAERPKGSFSTLEIQRTEQGDSAMYLCASKYPMDTEAFFGQGTRLTVV.

Notes on this clonotype: A read error may be the cause here, since a much bigger clone is one base away. J is TRBJ1-1 and V is TRBV4-1, with a weak D call TRBD1 (5 bases). The CDR3 extends over 15 amino acids. CDR1 is MGHRA and CDR2 is YSYEKL in the germline V gene. CDR3 in DNA: TGCGCCAGCAGCCAACTGGGACGGAAGAACACTGGAGCTTTCTTT. Its protein is CASSQLGRKNTGAFF.

The chain couples TRBV25-1 to TRBJ2-2; no clear D. Germline V CDR1 and CDR2: MGHDK, SYGVNS. Trimming left V 0 bases short and J 1 base short, with 6 bases between. This CDR3 comprises 15 residues. This chain's CDR3 is CASSEYAGNTGELFF. The CDR3 nucleotides read TGTGCCAGCAGTGAATATGCAGGGAACACCGGGGAGCTGTTTTTT.

This clonotype was detected many times. This CDR3 is CASEGPMNTEAFF. CDR3 DNA sequence: TGTGCCAGCGAGGGGCCCATGAACACTGAAGCTTTCTTT. This chain uses TRBV28 with TRBJ1-1; the D gene is possibly TRBD1 (5 bases). Trimming left V 8 bases short and J 0 bases short, with 10 bases between. Germline V lookup: CDR1 MDHEN, CDR2 SYDVKM. This CDR3 spans 13 amino acids.

Remarks on this clonotype: A much larger clone is a single base away; this may be a read error. This rearrangement joins TRBV5-1 to TRBJ1-1; no clear D. The CDR3 loop spans 13 amino acids. The germline V gene has CDR1 SGHRS and CDR2 YFSETQ. This CDR3 is CASSLGWEIEACF. CDR3 nucleotide sequence: TGCGCCAGCAGCTTGGGCTGGGAGATTGAAGCTTGCTTT.

This clonotype has a count of ten or more. J is TRBJ1-1 and V is TRBV12-3 or TRBV12-4; D gene uncertain. The V end lost 3 bases, the J end lost 5 bases, and 7 bases lay between the germline ends. The length of the CDR3 is 12 residues. DNA for the CDR3: TGTGCCAGCAGTTTGTCCGTTACTGAAGCTTTCTTT. It is translated as CASSLSVTEAFF.

Ten or more counts support this clonotype. The chain uses TRBV10-3 and TRBJ1-2, with D possibly TRBD1 on 5 matching bases. This CDR3 comprises 13 residues. Germline V gene sequence: CDR1 ENHRY, CDR2 SYGVKD. Trimming shortened V by 7 bases and J by 0 bases, and 9 bases separated the two germline ends. CDR3 sequence reads: CAINGGANYGYTF. The DNA of the CDR3 is TGTGCCATCAACGGGGGAGCTAACTATGGCTACACCTTC.

This clonotype was counted many times. The chain couples TRBV28 to TRBJ1-5; weak D call: TRBD1 (5 bases). V was cut by 7 bases and J by 4 bases, with 8 bases left in between. Germline V gives CDR1 MDHEN, CDR2 SYDVKM. The CDR3 covers 12 residues. CDR3 DNA: TGTGCCAGCATTGGGGGAAATCAGCCCCAGCATTTT. The encoded protein is CASIGGNQPQHF.

This clonotype was seen many times. V is TRBV28 and J is TRBJ1-5; D perhaps matches TRBD1 (6 bases). This CDR3 has 13 residues. CDR1 and CDR2 from the germline V gene are MDHEN and SYDVKM. Trimming removed 7 bases from V and 1 base from J, with 8 bases in between. The CDR3 is CASNTGSNQPQHF. The CDR3 nucleotides read TGTGCCAGCAACACAGGGAGCAATCAGCCCCAGCATTTT.

Remarks on this clonotype: Its ends do not fully match the called genes, so a read error is possible. The chain carries TRBV27 and TRBJ1-1; 8 bases agree with TRBD1. Germline CDR1 and CDR2: MNHEY and SMNVEV (reference sequence). The CDR3 has 18 amino acids. DNA of the CDR3: TGTGCCAGCAGTTCGACAACCCGCGAGGACAGGGCTAACACTGAAGCTGTCTTT. Translated: CASSSTTREDRANTEAVF.

At least ten counts were recorded for this clonotype. The chain employs TRBV15 and TRBJ2-5; TRBD1 might be the D (6 bases). V lost 5 bases, J lost 4 bases, and 17 bases lay in between. The CDR3 consists of 15 residues. Per germline, CDR1 LNHNV and CDR2 YYDKDF (reference sequence). The CDR3 DNA is TGTGCCACCAGCGAGGGCAGGGGCGTTCGAGAGACCCAGTACTTC. Translation gives CATSEGRGVRETQYF.

This rearrangement joins TRBV12-3 or TRBV12-4 to TRBJ2-7; possibly TRBD1 for D (5 bases). The CDR3 extends over 14 amino acids. Trimming pared 6 bases from V and 2 bases from J, leaving 14 bases between. CDR3 sequence reads: CASRRLTGTYEQYF. CDR3 coding DNA: TGTGCCAGCAGGCGCCTCACAGGAACCTACGAGCAGTACTTC.

V is TRBV2 and J is TRBJ2-2; no clear D gene. Germline V lookup: CDR1 SNHLY, CDR2 FYNNEI. V shed 5 bases and J shed 7 bases, with 20 bases lying between them. CDR3 size: 16 residues. The CDR3 sequence: CASSPESAQSGGELFF. The CDR3 DNA is TGTGCCAGCAGTCCCGAGTCAGCCCAATCCGGCGGGGAGCTGTTTTTT.

About this clonotype itself: This may be a read error, as it is one base from a much larger clone. The genes are TRBV6-1 and TRBJ1-1; D not certain. V lost 10 bases, J lost 3 bases, and 15 bases lay in between. Germline V gene data show CDR1 as MNHNS and CDR2 as SASEGT. CDR3 length: 13 amino acids. The CDR3 nucleotides are TGTGCCAACGCCGGAGGGCCAGACACTGAAGCTTTCTTT. It yields the protein CANAGGPDTEAFF.

This clonotype appeared a few times. The junction differs from germline at one of its ends, possibly a read error. V gene TRBV6-5 combines with J gene TRBJ1-1; perhaps TRBD1 as D (5 bases). The CDR3 length is 16 residues. From germline, CDR1 is MNHEY and CDR2 SVGAGI. CDR3 nucleotide sequence: TGTGCCAGCAGTTACTCGGTCGCGGACATGAACGCTGAAGCTTTCTTT. Translated, it gives CASSYSVADMNAEAFF.

This clonotype showed up many times. The chain carries TRBV20-1 and TRBJ2-7; D may correspond to TRBD1 or TRBD2 (6 bases each). This CDR3 region has 14 residues. The V and J ends lost 6 bases and 0 bases respectively, with 15 bases between them. Germline CDR1 and CDR2: DFQATT and SNEGSKA (reference sequence). Here the CDR3 DNA reads TGCAGTGCCCCGGGGGCGGCAGGCTCCTACGAGCAGTACTTC. Translating it yields CSAPGAAGSYEQYF.

This clonotype showed up many times. The chain recombines TRBV15 with TRBJ1-1; D gene unclear. This CDR3 is built from 14 residues. From germline, CDR1 is LNHNV and CDR2 YYDKDF (reference sequence). V lost 1 base and J lost 0, with 6 bases in between. CDR3 bases: TGTGCCACCAGCAGAGGTTTCTTGAACACTGAAGCTTTCTTT. Protein product: CATSRGFLNTEAFF.

Ten or more counts support this clonotype. The V gene is TRBV19, the J gene TRBJ1-5, with D perhaps matching TRBD1 (6 bases). This CDR3 contains 18 residues. V lost 8 bases and J 0 bases, leaving 23 bases between the germline ends. Germline CDR1 LNHDA, CDR2 SQIVND (reference sequence). The DNA for the CDR3 is TGTGCCAGTGGCCCTGGCAGGGGAACATCTTATAGCAATCAGCCCCAGCATTTT. Its translation is CASGPGRGTSYSNQPQHF.

In its sample, this clonotype was seen many times. J is TRBJ1-1 and V is TRBV5-5; TRBD1 might be the D (6 bases). The CDR3 has 13 residues. CDR1 SGHKS and CDR2 YYEKEE come from the germline V gene (reference sequence). The germline V and J ends were trimmed by 4 bases and 5 bases, with 12 bases remaining between them. The CDR3 here is CASSMDRWTEAFF. The CDR3 nucleotides are TGTGCCAGCAGCATGGACAGATGGACTGAAGCTTTCTTT.

Notes on this clonotype: A read error may explain this, as a much larger clone is one base away. The J gene is TRBJ1-2, the V gene TRBV5-1; D remains ambiguous. Germline assignment: CDR1 SGHRS and CDR2 YFSETQ. There are 15 residues in the CDR3. The CDR3 loop is CVSSLTSDYLYGYTF. Here the CDR3 DNA reads TGCGTCAGCAGCTTGACGTCTGACTATCTTTATGGCTACACCTTC.